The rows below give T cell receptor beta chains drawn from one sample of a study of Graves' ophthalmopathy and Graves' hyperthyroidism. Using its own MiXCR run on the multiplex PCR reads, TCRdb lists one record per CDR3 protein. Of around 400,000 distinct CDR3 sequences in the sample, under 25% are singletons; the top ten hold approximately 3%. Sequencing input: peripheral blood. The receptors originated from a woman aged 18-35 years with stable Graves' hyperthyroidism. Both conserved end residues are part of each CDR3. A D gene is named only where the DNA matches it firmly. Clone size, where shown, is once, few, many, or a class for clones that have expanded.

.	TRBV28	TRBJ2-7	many	TGTGCCAGCACCCTCTCCCTAGTTGGTAGCTACGAGCAGTACTTC	CASTLSLVGSYEQYF
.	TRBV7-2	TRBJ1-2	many	TGTGCCAGCAGCTTCTCAGGGAACTATGGCTACACCTTC	CASSFSGNYGYTF
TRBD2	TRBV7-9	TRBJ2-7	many	TGTGCCAGCAGGATAGCGGGAACCTACGAGCAGTACTTC	CASRIAGTYEQYF
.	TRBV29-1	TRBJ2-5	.	TGCAGCGTTGAAGAATCAGACCCTCGCGAGCCGTACCAAGAGACCCAGTACTTC	CSVEESDPREPYQETQYF
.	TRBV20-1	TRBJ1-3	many	TGCAGTGCTAGACCCCAGGGGTTCTCTGGAAACACCATATATTTT	CSARPQGFSGNTIYF
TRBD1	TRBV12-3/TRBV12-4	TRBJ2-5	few	TGTGCCAGCAGTCTCACACAGGGGGCGATCAAAGAGACCCAGTACTTC	CASSLTQGAIKETQYF
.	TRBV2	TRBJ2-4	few	TGTGCCAGCATCAACGGGCGGAACATTCAGTACTTC	CASINGRNIQYF
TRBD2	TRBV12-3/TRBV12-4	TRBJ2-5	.	TGTGCCAGCAGTCGAACAGGTTGGGGGGGAGAGACCCAGTACTTC	CASSRTGWGGETQYF
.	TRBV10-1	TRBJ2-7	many	TGCGCCAGCATTTACGGGAGCCGGTCCTACGAGCAGTACTTC	CASIYGSRSYEQYF
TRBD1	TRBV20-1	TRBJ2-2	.	TGCAGTGCCTACCATCGACAGGGGGGTTTTGGGGAGCTGTTTTTT	CSAYHRQGGFGELFF
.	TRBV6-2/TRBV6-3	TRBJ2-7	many	TGTGCCAGCAAGCGAGGGACAACTCCCTACGAGCAGTACTTC	CASKRGTTPYEQYF
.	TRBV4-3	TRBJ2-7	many	TGCGCCAGCAGCCAAGGGACCAAATTCTACGAGCAGTACTTC	CASSQGTKFYEQYF
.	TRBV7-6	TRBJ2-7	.	TGTGCCAGCAGCTTAAATTCGGGGGCTGAGGAGCAGTACTTC	CASSLNSGAEEQYF
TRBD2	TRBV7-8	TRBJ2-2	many	TGTGCCAGCAGCTTAAGATTAAGACTAGCGGGAGTTATGGGGGAGCTGTTTTTT	CASSLRLRLAGVMGELFF
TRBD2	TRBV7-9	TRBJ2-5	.	TGTGCCAGCAGCTTATTACGGGCTAGCGGGAGCGAGACCCAGTACTTC	CASSLLRASGSETQYF
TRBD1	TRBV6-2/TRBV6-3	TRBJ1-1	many	TGTGCCAGCAGTCTTCGACAGGGGGCAGAGAACACTGAAGCTTTCTTT	CASSLRQGAENTEAFF
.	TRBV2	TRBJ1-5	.	TGTGCCAGCAGTGCCCTGATAGCAGGGGAAGGGGTATATAGCAATCAGCCCCAGCATTTT	CASSALIAGEGVYSNQPQHF
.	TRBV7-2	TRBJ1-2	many	TGTGCCAGCAGCTTTGACAGGACTAACTATGGCTACACCTTC	CASSFDRTNYGYTF
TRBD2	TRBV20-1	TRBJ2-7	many	TGCAGTGCCCCTGGGACTAGCGGAGCTCTCTACGAGCAGTACTTC	CSAPGTSGALYEQYF
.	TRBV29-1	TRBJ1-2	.	TGCAGCGTTGAGACCAACAGCTATGGCTACACCTTC	CSVETNSYGYTF
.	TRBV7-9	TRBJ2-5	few	TGTGCCAGCAGCTTAGTGGATGAGACCCAGTACTTC	CASSLVDETQYF
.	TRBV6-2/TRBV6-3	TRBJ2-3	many	TGTGCCAGCAGTCTACTAGAGGATACGCAGTATTTT	CASSLLEDTQYF
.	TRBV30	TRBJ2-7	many	TGTGCCTGGAGTGACGGGGGATCCGAGCAGTACTTC	CAWSDGGSEQYF
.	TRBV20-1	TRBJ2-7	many	TGCAGTGCTAAAACAGGGAGCTACGAGCAGTACTTC	CSAKTGSYEQYF
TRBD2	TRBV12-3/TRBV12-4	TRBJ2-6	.	TGTGCCAGCAGCCTTGGACTAGCGGTGGTATCTGGGGCCAACGTCCTGACTTTC	CASSLGLAVVSGANVLTF
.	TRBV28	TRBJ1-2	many	TGTGCCAGCAGTCCCCCAGGGCCAGAGTATGGCTACACCTTC	CASSPPGPEYGYTF
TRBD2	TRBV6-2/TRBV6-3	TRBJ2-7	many	TGTGCCAGCACCCGGACTAGCGGCTTCTACGAGCAGTACTTC	CASTRTSGFYEQYF
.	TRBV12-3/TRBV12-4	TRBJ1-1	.	TGTGCCAGCAGTCCCGAGGACAGCCGTTATGAAGCTTTCTTT	CASSPEDSRYEAFF
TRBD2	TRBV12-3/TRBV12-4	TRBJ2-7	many	TGTGCCAGCAGTTTAGGGACTAGCGGGGGGCCCTACGAGCAGTACTTC	CASSLGTSGGPYEQYF
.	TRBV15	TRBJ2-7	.	TGTGCCACCAGCAGAGGGGACATCTCCTACGAGCAGTACTTC	CATSRGDISYEQYF
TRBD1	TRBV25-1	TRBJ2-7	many	TGTGCCAGCAGTGAATCCGGGACAGGGGACTACGAGCAGTACTTC	CASSESGTGDYEQYF
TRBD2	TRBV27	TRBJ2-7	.	TGTGCCAGCAGTCCCATAAAACTAGCGGTCTCCTACGAGCAGTACTTC	CASSPIKLAVSYEQYF
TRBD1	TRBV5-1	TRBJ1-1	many	TGCGCCAGCAGCTTGGAGGCAGGGGGCGGATACACTGAAGCTTTCTTT	CASSLEAGGGYTEAFF
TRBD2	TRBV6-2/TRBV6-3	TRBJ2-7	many	TGTGCCAGCAGCCCTAGCGGGAGATACGAGCAGTACTTC	CASSPSGRYEQYF
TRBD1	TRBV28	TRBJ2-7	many	TGTGCCAGCAGTTTCCAAGGGACAGGACACGAGCAGTACTTC	CASSFQGTGHEQYF
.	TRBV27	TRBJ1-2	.	TGTGCCAGCACCCGAACAGTTGGTTATTCTGGCTACACCTTC	CASTRTVGYSGYTF
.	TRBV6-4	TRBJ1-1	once	TGTGCCAGCAGTCCTGCAGGTTACAACACTGAAGCTTTCTTT	CASSPAGYNTEAFF
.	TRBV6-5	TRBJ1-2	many	TGTGCCAGCAGTTACTCGCCCGACCCGAACTATGGCTACACCTTC	CASSYSPDPNYGYTF
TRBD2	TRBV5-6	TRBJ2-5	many	TGTGCCAGCAGCTTGGTTGGACAGGGACTAGCGATGGAGACCCAGTACTTC	CASSLVGQGLAMETQYF
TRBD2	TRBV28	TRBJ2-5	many	TGTGCCAGCAGCCTGACAGCGGGGCGAGAGACCCAGTACTTC	CASSLTAGRETQYF
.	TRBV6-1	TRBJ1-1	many	TGTGCCAGCAGTAAATCGGCTGATTGGAACACTGAAGCTTTCTTT	CASSKSADWNTEAFF
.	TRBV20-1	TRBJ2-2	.	TGCAGTGCTAGCTTTGCGTCCACCGGGGAGCTGTTTTTT	CSASFASTGELFF
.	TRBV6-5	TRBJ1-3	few	TGTGCCAGCAGTTCAGGGAGGGTAGGAAACACCATATATTTT	CASSSGRVGNTIYF
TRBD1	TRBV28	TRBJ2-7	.	TGTGCCAGCAACGGACAGGGGGGGGACGAGCAGTACTTC	CASNGQGGDEQYF
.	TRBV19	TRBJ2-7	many	TGTGCCAGTAGTGACCAGGGGTCCTCCTCCTCCTACGAGCAGTACTTC	CASSDQGSSSSYEQYF